This T cell receptor (beta chain) came from a study of blood T cell repertoires in COVID-19. Looking at the study overall: Some COVID-19 samples were acute and others convalescent; all came from the United States, Italy and Spain. T cells, B-cell-depleted T cells, or PBMCs provided the cDNA or gDNA that served as material.

Enrollment of patients from Seattle took place during active infection, with longitudinal follow-up. This CDR3 contains 18 residues. Germline-derived CDR1 and CDR2 are SGHRS and YFSETQ. With V trimmed by 0 bases and J by 0 bases, 7 bases remained unmatched. Libraries were prepared by immunoSEQ multiplex PCR; TCRdb keeps only in-frame clonotypes and omits some of them. The sample consists of some 80,000 clones, roughly 80% of them appearing once. The material sequenced was peripheral blood. V and J are TRBV5-1 and TRBJ2-3, with 10 bases lining up with TRBD2. The clonotype was recovered from a man in his 60s with COVID-19, enrolled during active disease. The CDR3 bases are TGCGCCAGCAGCTTGGTCGGTAGCGGGGGGCCTAGCACAGATACGCAGTATTTT. Protein: CASSLVGSGGPSTDTQYF.